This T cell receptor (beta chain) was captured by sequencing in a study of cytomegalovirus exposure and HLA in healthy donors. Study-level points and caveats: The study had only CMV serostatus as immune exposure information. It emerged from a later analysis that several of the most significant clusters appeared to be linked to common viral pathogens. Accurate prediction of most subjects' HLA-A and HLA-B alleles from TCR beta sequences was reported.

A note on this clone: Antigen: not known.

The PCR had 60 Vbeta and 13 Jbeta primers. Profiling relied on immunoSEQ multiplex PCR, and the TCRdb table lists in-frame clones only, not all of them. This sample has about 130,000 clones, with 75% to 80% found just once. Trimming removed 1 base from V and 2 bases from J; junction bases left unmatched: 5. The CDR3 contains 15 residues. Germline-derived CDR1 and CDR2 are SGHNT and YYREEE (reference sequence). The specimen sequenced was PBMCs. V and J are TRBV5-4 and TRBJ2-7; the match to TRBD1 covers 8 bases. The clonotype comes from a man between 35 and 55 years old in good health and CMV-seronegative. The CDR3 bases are TGTGCCAGCAGCTTGCAGGGGGCAAGGGCCTACGAGCAGTACTTC. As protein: CASSLQGARAYEQYF.